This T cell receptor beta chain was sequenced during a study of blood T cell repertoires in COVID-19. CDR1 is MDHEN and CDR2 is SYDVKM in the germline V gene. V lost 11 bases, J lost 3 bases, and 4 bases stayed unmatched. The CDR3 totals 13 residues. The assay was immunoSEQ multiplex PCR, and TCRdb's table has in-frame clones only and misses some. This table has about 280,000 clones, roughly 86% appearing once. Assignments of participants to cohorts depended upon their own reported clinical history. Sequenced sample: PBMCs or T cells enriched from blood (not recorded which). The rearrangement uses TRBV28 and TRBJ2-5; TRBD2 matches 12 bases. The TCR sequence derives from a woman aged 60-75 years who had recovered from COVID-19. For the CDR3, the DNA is TGTGCCGGCTCTAGCGGGGGGGAAGAGACCCAGTACTTC. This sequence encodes CAGSSGGEETQYF.